Included here is one T cell receptor beta chain sequence, with context. This entry belongs to a study of blood T cell repertoires in COVID-19. Study context: From the United States, Italy and Spain came samples of acute and convalescent COVID-19. The analysed material was cDNA or gDNA that came from T cells, B-cell-depleted T cells, or PBMCs.

Only in-frame clones appear in the TCRdb table, and some are missing; sequencing was by immunoSEQ multiplex PCR. The table includes more than 130,000 clones, 70% to 85% detected once. Material for sequencing was peripheral blood. This clonotype was sampled from a human donor in a cohort sampled during active COVID-19.

The CDR3 DNA reads as TGTGCCAGCAGCTTGAGGGGATTTAGCAATCAGCCCCAGCATTTT. Translation: CASSLRGFSNQPQHF. The chain couples TRBV5-6 to TRBJ1-5; TRBD1 is a possible D gene (5 bases). Germline-derived CDR1 and CDR2 are SGHDT and YYEEEE. V lost 1 base and J 0 bases, leaving 8 bases between the germline ends. The CDR3 covers 15 residues.